This section outlines one TCR beta chain sequence together with its context. The J segment lost 4 bases and the V segment lost 6 bases, leaving 9 bases of the junction unmatched. This CDR3 has 17 amino acids. Germline values: CDR1 MDHEN, CDR2 SYDVKM. Those enrolled, adults aged roughly 18 to 100 years, came from fewer than 25 US areas. Membership in each cohort depended on participant-reported clinical history. This entry belongs to a study of blood T cell repertoires in COVID-19. Study-wide context: COVID-19 samples from acute and convalescent phases originated in the United States, Italy and Spain.

This table comes from immunoSEQ multiplex PCR, and its TCRdb copy is limited to in-frame clones, with some not included. The data contain around 300,000 clones, 88% of them singletons. Material for sequencing was PBMCs or T cells enriched from blood (not recorded which). The rearrangement joins TRBV28 to TRBJ2-3, with TRBD2 matching over 14 bases. The sequence was obtained from a woman in her twenties or thirties who had recovered from COVID-19. CDR3 region: CASRGLAGARVADTQYF. In DNA, the CDR3 is TGTGCCAGCAGGGGACTAGCGGGAGCCCGGGTCGCAGATACGCAGTATTTT.